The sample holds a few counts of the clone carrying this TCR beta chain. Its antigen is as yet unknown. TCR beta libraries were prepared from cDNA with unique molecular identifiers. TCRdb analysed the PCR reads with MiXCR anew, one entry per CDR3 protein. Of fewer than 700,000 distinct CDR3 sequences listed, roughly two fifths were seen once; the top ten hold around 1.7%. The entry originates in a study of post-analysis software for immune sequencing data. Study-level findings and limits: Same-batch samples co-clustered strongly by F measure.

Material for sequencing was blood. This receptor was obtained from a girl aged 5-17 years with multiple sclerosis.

The CDR3 bases are TGCGCCAGCAGCTTATCCGGGACTAGCAGAGAAAATGAGCAGTTCTTC. This codes for CASSLSGTSRENEQFF. The chain joins TRBV5-1 to TRBJ2-1; TRBD2 agrees at 9 bases. Trimming took 2 bases from V and 7 from J; bases not matched to a gene: 10. Germline V gene sequence: CDR1 SGHRS, CDR2 YFSETQ. The CDR3 is 16 amino acids.